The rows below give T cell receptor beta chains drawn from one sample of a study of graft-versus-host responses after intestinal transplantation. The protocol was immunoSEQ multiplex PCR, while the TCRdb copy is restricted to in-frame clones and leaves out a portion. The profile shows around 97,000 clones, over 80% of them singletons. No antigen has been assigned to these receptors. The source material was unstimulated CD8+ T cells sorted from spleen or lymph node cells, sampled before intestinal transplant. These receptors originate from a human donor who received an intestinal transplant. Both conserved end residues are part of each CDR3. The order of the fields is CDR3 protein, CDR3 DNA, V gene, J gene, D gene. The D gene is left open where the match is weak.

cdr3_aa: CASSPKAGEVRTQYF
cdr3_nt: TGTGCCAGCAGCCCCAAGGCAGGGGAGGTTCGGACCCAGTACTTC
v_call: TRBV11-2
j_call: TRBJ2-5
d_call: .

cdr3_aa: CASNLAGGTDTQYF
cdr3_nt: TGTGCCAGCAACCTAGCGGGAGGGACAGATACGCAGTATTTT
v_call: TRBV19
j_call: TRBJ2-3
d_call: TRBD2

cdr3_aa: CASSTPGLAVTDTQYF
cdr3_nt: TGTGCCAGCAGTACCCCGGGACTAGCGGTGACAGATACGCAGTATTTT
v_call: TRBV27
j_call: TRBJ2-3
d_call: TRBD2

cdr3_aa: CASRPGQEDYGYTF
cdr3_nt: TGTGCCAGCAGACCGGGACAGGAGGACTATGGCTACACCTTC
v_call: TRBV27
j_call: TRBJ1-2
d_call: TRBD1

cdr3_aa: CASSARQPPNQPQHF
cdr3_nt: TGTGCCAGCAGTGCTCGACAGCCACCCAATCAGCCCCAGCATTTT
v_call: TRBV6-5
j_call: TRBJ1-5
d_call: .

cdr3_aa: CASSGGLAGYEQYF
cdr3_nt: TGTGCCAGCAGTGGAGGGCTAGCGGGCTACGAGCAGTACTTC
v_call: TRBV2
j_call: TRBJ2-7
d_call: TRBD2

cdr3_aa: CASSESTRNYGYTF
cdr3_nt: TGCGCCAGCAGTGAGTCGACCAGGAACTATGGCTACACCTTC
v_call: TRBV10-2
j_call: TRBJ1-2
d_call: .

cdr3_aa: CASSLELTSSYNEQFF
cdr3_nt: TGCGCCAGCAGCTTGGAGCTGACAAGCTCCTACAATGAGCAGTTCTTC
v_call: TRBV5-1
j_call: TRBJ2-1
d_call: .

cdr3_aa: CASSWSTAGNTIYF
cdr3_nt: TGTGCCAGCAGCTGGAGTACAGCTGGAAACACCATATATTTT
v_call: TRBV7-9
j_call: TRBJ1-3
d_call: .

cdr3_aa: CASSSPDRGDGYTF
cdr3_nt: TGTGCCAGCAGCTCGCCGGACAGGGGAGATGGCTACACCTTC
v_call: TRBV7-6
j_call: TRBJ1-2
d_call: TRBD1

cdr3_aa: CASSQAPGFGPLSEQFF
cdr3_nt: TGCGCCAGCAGCCAAGCCCCGGGATTTGGCCCTCTAAGTGAGCAGTTCTTC
v_call: TRBV4-1
j_call: TRBJ2-1
d_call: .